Listed below are T cell receptor beta chains from one sample, sequenced in a study of blood T cell repertoires in COVID-19. The data were produced by immunoSEQ multiplex PCR, yet TCRdb's version contains in-frame clones alone and is incomplete. Of some 400,000 clones in the sample, more than 80% are singletons; the top ten hold about 1.1%. The sequenced material came from PBMCs or T cells enriched from blood (not recorded which). Receptors originate from a man aged 25 to 40 who had recovered from COVID-19. Both conserved end residues are part of each CDR3. Fields, in order: V gene, clone size, CDR3 length, D gene, J gene, CDR3 protein, CDR3 DNA. A D gene is named only where the DNA matches it firmly. Clone size is stated in some rows and not others, as once, few, many or a class when expanded.

V gene: TRBV5-1
clone size: .
CDR3 length: 15
D gene: .
J gene: TRBJ1-5
CDR3 protein: CASSFPREKDQPQHF
CDR3 DNA: TGCGCCAGCAGCTTCCCCCGGGAAAAAGATCAGCCCCAGCATTTT

V gene: TRBV6-5
clone size: .
CDR3 length: 14
D gene: .
J gene: TRBJ1-2
CDR3 protein: CASSSWPVGGGYTF
CDR3 DNA: TGTGCCAGCAGTTCGTGGCCAGTCGGCGGTGGCTACACCTTC

V gene: TRBV28
clone size: .
CDR3 length: 14
D gene: .
J gene: TRBJ1-5
CDR3 protein: CASKVSGRSQPQHF
CDR3 DNA: TGTGCCAGCAAGGTGAGCGGGAGGAGTCAGCCCCAGCATTTT

V gene: TRBV27
clone size: .
CDR3 length: 14
D gene: TRBD1
J gene: TRBJ1-2
CDR3 protein: CASSWTGGDYGYTF
CDR3 DNA: TGTGCCAGCAGTTGGACAGGGGGCGACTATGGCTACACCTTC

V gene: TRBV5-1
clone size: .
CDR3 length: 14
D gene: TRBD1
J gene: TRBJ1-1
CDR3 protein: CASSLRDRATEAFF
CDR3 DNA: TGCGCCAGCAGCTTACGGGACAGGGCCACTGAAGCTTTCTTT

V gene: TRBV5-3
clone size: .
CDR3 length: 20
D gene: TRBD2
J gene: TRBJ2-3
CDR3 protein: CARSLGLAGRTFSSTDTQYF
CDR3 DNA: TGTGCCAGAAGCCTAGGACTAGCGGGTAGAACATTCAGTAGCACAGATACGCAGTATTTT

V gene: TRBV6-5
clone size: .
CDR3 length: 11
D gene: .
J gene: TRBJ1-2
CDR3 protein: CASRSGVGYTF
CDR3 DNA: TGTGCCAGCAGGTCAGGGGTTGGCTACACCTTC

V gene: TRBV7-8
clone size: .
CDR3 length: 16
D gene: .
J gene: TRBJ2-1
CDR3 protein: CASSFPEGVPYNEQFF
CDR3 DNA: TGTGCCAGCAGCTTCCCCGAGGGAGTCCCCTACAATGAGCAGTTCTTC

V gene: TRBV5-4
clone size: .
CDR3 length: 14
D gene: .
J gene: TRBJ1-2
CDR3 protein: CASSLVLENYGYTF
CDR3 DNA: TGTGCCAGCAGCTTGGTATTGGAGAACTATGGCTACACCTTC

V gene: TRBV6-1
clone size: .
CDR3 length: 16
D gene: TRBD2
J gene: TRBJ2-1
CDR3 protein: CASSEGLAGAGNEQFF
CDR3 DNA: TGTGCCAGCAGTGAAGGATTAGCGGGAGCAGGCAATGAGCAGTTCTTC

V gene: TRBV12-5
clone size: .
CDR3 length: 13
D gene: TRBD1
J gene: TRBJ2-3
CDR3 protein: CASSGQSTDTQYF
CDR3 DNA: TGTGCTAGTTCGGGACAGAGCACAGATACGCAGTATTTT

V gene: TRBV19
clone size: .
CDR3 length: 16
D gene: TRBD1
J gene: TRBJ1-2
CDR3 protein: CASSTGTGFSFGGYTF
CDR3 DNA: TGTGCCAGTAGCACCGGGACAGGGTTTTCTTTTGGGGGCTACACCTTC

V gene: TRBV2
clone size: .
CDR3 length: 13
D gene: .
J gene: TRBJ1-1
CDR3 protein: CASSPGANIEAFF
CDR3 DNA: TGTGCCAGCAGCCCAGGGGCCAACATCGAGGCTTTCTTT

V gene: TRBV6-5
clone size: .
CDR3 length: 15
D gene: .
J gene: TRBJ1-5
CDR3 protein: CASSFAGNSNQPQHF
CDR3 DNA: TGTGCCAGCTCCTTTGCGGGGAACAGCAATCAGCCCCAGCATTTT

V gene: TRBV4-1
clone size: .
CDR3 length: 17
D gene: TRBD1
J gene: TRBJ1-2
CDR3 protein: CASRGWTSGTGIYGYTF
CDR3 DNA: TGCGCCAGCAGGGGCTGGACTTCCGGGACAGGGATTTATGGCTACACCTTC

V gene: TRBV2
clone size: .
CDR3 length: 15
D gene: TRBD1
J gene: TRBJ2-3
CDR3 protein: CASCSRGPPTDTQYF
CDR3 DNA: TGTGCCAGCTGCAGCAGGGGGCCTCCCACAGATACGCAGTATTTT

V gene: TRBV11-2
clone size: .
CDR3 length: 14
D gene: TRBD2
J gene: TRBJ2-7
CDR3 protein: CASSFTSGSYEQYF
CDR3 DNA: TGTGCCAGCAGTTTCACTAGCGGGAGCTACGAGCAGTACTTC

V gene: TRBV27
clone size: once
CDR3 length: 18
D gene: TRBD2
J gene: TRBJ2-1
CDR3 protein: CASSLSETSGPSYNEQFF
CDR3 DNA: TGTGCCAGCAGTTTATCAGAGACTAGCGGACCCTCCTACAATGAGCAGTTCTTC

V gene: TRBV7-2
clone size: .
CDR3 length: 14
D gene: TRBD1
J gene: TRBJ2-3
CDR3 protein: CASSSRTGGDTQYF
CDR3 DNA: TGTGCCAGCAGCTCTAGGACAGGGGGAGATACGCAGTATTTT

V gene: TRBV7-2
clone size: .
CDR3 length: 14
D gene: .
J gene: TRBJ2-1
CDR3 protein: CASSSGTHYNEQFF
CDR3 DNA: TGTGCCAGCAGCTCCGGGACACACTACAATGAGCAGTTCTTC

V gene: TRBV12-3/TRBV12-4
clone size: .
CDR3 length: 13
D gene: TRBD2
J gene: TRBJ2-1
CDR3 protein: CASSFPSGRVMFF
CDR3 DNA: TGTGCCAGCAGTTTTCCGAGCGGGAGGGTGATGTTCTTC

V gene: TRBV19
clone size: few
CDR3 length: 13
D gene: TRBD2
J gene: TRBJ2-1
CDR3 protein: CASTSGAYNEQFF
CDR3 DNA: TGTGCCAGTACTAGCGGAGCCTACAATGAGCAGTTCTTC

V gene: TRBV6-5
clone size: .
CDR3 length: 14
D gene: TRBD1
J gene: TRBJ1-2
CDR3 protein: CASSYRGRGAGYTF
CDR3 DNA: TGTGCCAGCAGTTACCGTGGCAGGGGGGCTGGCTACACCTTC

V gene: TRBV28
clone size: .
CDR3 length: 14
D gene: TRBD1
J gene: TRBJ1-5
CDR3 protein: CASSSGQTNQPQHF
CDR3 DNA: TGTGCCAGCAGTTCGGGACAGACTAATCAGCCCCAGCATTTT

V gene: TRBV29-1
clone size: .
CDR3 length: 13
D gene: .
J gene: TRBJ1-2
CDR3 protein: CSDLAQETNGYTF
CDR3 DNA: TGCAGTGATCTAGCCCAGGAAACTAATGGCTACACCTTC

V gene: TRBV7-8
clone size: .
CDR3 length: 15
D gene: .
J gene: TRBJ1-4
CDR3 protein: CASSLEAAGEEKLFF
CDR3 DNA: TGTGCCAGCAGCTTAGAAGCAGCGGGGGAAGAAAAACTGTTTTTT

V gene: TRBV28
clone size: .
CDR3 length: 13
D gene: .
J gene: TRBJ1-1
CDR3 protein: CASSSSGHAEAFF
CDR3 DNA: TGTGCCAGCAGTTCCAGCGGCCATGCTGAAGCTTTCTTT

V gene: TRBV30
clone size: .
CDR3 length: 15
D gene: TRBD2
J gene: TRBJ2-2
CDR3 protein: CAWRIAGGHTGELFF
CDR3 DNA: TGTGCCTGGAGGATAGCGGGAGGCCACACCGGGGAGCTGTTTTTT

V gene: TRBV28
clone size: .
CDR3 length: 11
D gene: .
J gene: TRBJ1-1
CDR3 protein: CASSSTAGAFF
CDR3 DNA: TGTGCCAGCAGTTCCACAGCAGGGGCTTTCTTT

V gene: TRBV28
clone size: .
CDR3 length: 14
D gene: .
J gene: TRBJ1-1
CDR3 protein: CASSAQGGNTEAFF
CDR3 DNA: TGTGCCAGCAGTGCACAGGGTGGGAACACTGAAGCTTTCTTT

V gene: TRBV18
clone size: .
CDR3 length: 15
D gene: .
J gene: TRBJ2-7
CDR3 protein: CASSPPMGAHYEQYF
CDR3 DNA: TGTGCCAGCTCACCACCGATGGGGGCACACTACGAGCAGTACTTC

V gene: TRBV3-1/TRBV3-2
clone size: .
CDR3 length: 15
D gene: .
J gene: TRBJ1-3
CDR3 protein: CASSLDTISGNTIYF
CDR3 DNA: TGTGCCAGCAGCCTGGACACGATCTCTGGAAACACCATATATTTT

V gene: TRBV29-1
clone size: .
CDR3 length: 13
D gene: TRBD1
J gene: TRBJ1-1
CDR3 protein: CSVVGGANTEAFF
CDR3 DNA: TGCAGCGTTGTAGGGGGCGCGAACACTGAAGCTTTCTTT

V gene: TRBV3-1/TRBV3-2
clone size: .
CDR3 length: 15
D gene: .
J gene: TRBJ1-2
CDR3 protein: CASSQAQTGSYGYTF
CDR3 DNA: TGTGCCAGCAGCCAAGCCCAAACAGGGTCGTATGGCTACACCTTC

V gene: TRBV5-5
clone size: .
CDR3 length: 13
D gene: .
J gene: TRBJ1-1
CDR3 protein: CASSLPRGTEAFF
CDR3 DNA: TGTGCCAGCAGCTTACCCCGGGGCACTGAAGCTTTCTTT

V gene: TRBV5-1
clone size: .
CDR3 length: 15
D gene: .
J gene: TRBJ2-1
CDR3 protein: CASSLWIPGEGEQFF
CDR3 DNA: TGCGCCAGCAGCTTGTGGATCCCAGGGGAGGGTGAGCAGTTCTTC

V gene: TRBV28
clone size: .
CDR3 length: 12
D gene: .
J gene: TRBJ2-5
CDR3 protein: CASRDYQETQYF
CDR3 DNA: TGTGCCAGCAGGGACTACCAAGAGACCCAGTACTTC

V gene: TRBV30
clone size: .
CDR3 length: 14
D gene: .
J gene: TRBJ2-7
CDR3 protein: CAWSGERPGGEQYF
CDR3 DNA: TGTGCCTGGAGTGGTGAGCGGCCGGGCGGGGAGCAGTACTTC

V gene: TRBV7-3
clone size: .
CDR3 length: 15
D gene: TRBD2
J gene: TRBJ2-2
CDR3 protein: CASSSVASGTGELFF
CDR3 DNA: TGTGCCAGCAGCTCGGTAGCTAGCGGTACCGGGGAGCTGTTTTTT

V gene: TRBV6-5
clone size: .
CDR3 length: 16
D gene: .
J gene: TRBJ2-5
CDR3 protein: CASSYTSSLGLETQYF
CDR3 DNA: TGTGCCAGCAGTTACACTAGCTCCCTCGGCTTGGAGACCCAGTACTTC

V gene: TRBV28
clone size: .
CDR3 length: 15
D gene: TRBD2
J gene: TRBJ2-3
CDR3 protein: CASSESSGSGDTQYF
CDR3 DNA: TGTGCCAGCAGCGAATCTAGCGGGAGCGGTGATACGCAGTATTTT

V gene: TRBV3-1/TRBV3-2
clone size: .
CDR3 length: 14
D gene: .
J gene: TRBJ1-3
CDR3 protein: CASSQDTYGNTIYF
CDR3 DNA: TGTGCCAGCAGCCAAGATACTTATGGAAACACCATATATTTT

V gene: TRBV18
clone size: .
CDR3 length: 17
D gene: TRBD1
J gene: TRBJ1-3
CDR3 protein: CASSLTPTGTSGNTIYF
CDR3 DNA: TGTGCCAGCTCACTTACACCGACAGGGACCTCTGGAAACACCATATATTTT

V gene: TRBV28
clone size: .
CDR3 length: 13
D gene: TRBD2
J gene: TRBJ2-7
CDR3 protein: CASSESGIYEQYF
CDR3 DNA: TGTGCCAGCAGTGAAAGCGGGATTTACGAGCAGTACTTC

V gene: TRBV5-1
clone size: .
CDR3 length: 18
D gene: TRBD1
J gene: TRBJ1-5
CDR3 protein: CASSPYPYGTGDPVAQHF
CDR3 DNA: TGCGCCAGCAGCCCGTACCCTTACGGGACAGGGGACCCCGTGGCCCAGCATTTT

V gene: TRBV28
clone size: .
CDR3 length: 16
D gene: TRBD1
J gene: TRBJ1-4
CDR3 protein: CASSSTRQGANEKLFF
CDR3 DNA: TGTGCCAGCAGTTCAACCAGACAGGGAGCTAATGAAAAACTGTTTTTT

V gene: TRBV7-2
clone size: many
CDR3 length: 14
D gene: TRBD1
J gene: TRBJ1-6
CDR3 protein: CASSLVGGNSPLHF
CDR3 DNA: TGTGCCAGCAGCTTAGTAGGGGGCAATTCACCCCTCCACTTT

V gene: TRBV13
clone size: .
CDR3 length: 15
D gene: .
J gene: TRBJ1-1
CDR3 protein: CASSLHPGTTGEAFF
CDR3 DNA: TGTGCCAGCAGCTTACATCCAGGGACTACGGGGGAAGCTTTCTTT

V gene: TRBV6-5
clone size: .
CDR3 length: 13
D gene: .
J gene: TRBJ1-1
CDR3 protein: CASRNRSETEAFF
CDR3 DNA: TGTGCCAGCAGGAACAGGTCTGAGACTGAAGCTTTCTTT